A single sample is the source of the 12 T cell receptor beta chains below, sequenced in a study of T-cell memory formation after mild COVID-19. MiXCR was run by TCRdb on the 5' RACE reads, yielding one entry per CDR3 protein. The table includes hundreds of thousands of distinct CDR3 sequences, 15% to 20% detected once. Material: PBMCs or a T cell subset sorted from them (not recorded which). The origin of the receptors is an adult woman who had mild COVID-19 (a few samples of this study predate the infection). Cell type and time point are not known.

This clonotype was seen a handful of times. The V and J genes are TRBV2 and TRBJ2-7, with TRBD1 matching over 8 bases. The CDR3 sequence is 14 residues long. V lost 4 bases to trimming and J lost 6 bases; unmatched junction nucleotides: 8. Germline CDR1 reads SNHLY; CDR2 reads FYNNEI. The CDR3 reads CASSVLDRGGEQYF. CDR3 in DNA: TGTGCCAGCAGTGTCCTAGACAGGGGCGGCGAGCAGTACTTC.

The chain is built from TRBV5-1 and TRBJ1-6; D gene uncertain. Trimming pared 3 bases from V and 5 bases from J, leaving 12 bases between. Germline CDR1 SGHRS, CDR2 YFSETQ. This CDR3 has 15 residues. CDR3 sequence: CASSWNRADNSPLHF. The DNA of the CDR3 is TGCGCCAGCAGCTGGAACCGGGCCGATAATTCACCCCTCCACTTT.

This clonotype was picked up many times. This chain's CDR3 is CASRETSPEQFF. CDR3 coding DNA: TGTGCCAGCAGGGAGACTAGTCCTGAGCAGTTCTTC. The chain links TRBV12-3 or TRBV12-4 to TRBJ2-1; perhaps TRBD2 as D (6 bases). This CDR3 is built from 12 residues. With 6 bases removed from V and 9 bases from J, the gap between germline ends came to 12 bases.

This clonotype has more than one count but fewer than ten. The chain has TRBV7-3 and TRBJ2-1; no reliable D call. Between the trimmed V and J ends, which lost 4 bases and 5 bases, there was a span of 9 bases. Germline CDR1 and CDR2: SGHTA and FQGTGA. The CDR3 is made up of 13 amino acids. CDR3 nucleotides: TGTGCCAGCAGCTCGAATGGCAACAATGAGCAGTTCTTC. This gives the protein CASSSNGNNEQFF.

This clonotype showed up just a few times. V usage is TRBV12-3 or TRBV12-4 and J usage is TRBJ2-1; the match to TRBD1 covers 7 bases. Trimming at V came to 4 bases and at J to 5 bases, leaving 8 bases not matched to a gene. The CDR3 length is 15 residues. In nucleotides, the CDR3 is TGTGCCAGCAGTTCCTCCGGGACAGTGAACAATGAGCAGTTCTTC. Its translation is CASSSSGTVNNEQFF.

This chain uses TRBV7-8 with TRBJ2-3; no definite D call. There are 16 residues in the CDR3. Trimming took off 2 bases at V and 1 base at J, with 13 bases between the two ends. Germline V CDR1 and CDR2: SGHVS, FQNEAQ. Written as DNA, the CDR3 is TGTGCCAGCAGCTTAAATCGTGGTGGGCGCACAGATACGCAGTATTTT. Protein: CASSLNRGGRTDTQYF.

This clonotype was observed at least ten times. This sequence joins TRBV7-3 and TRBJ2-1; 8 positions agree with TRBD1. This CDR3 contains 14 residues. Germline V lookup: CDR1 SGHTA, CDR2 FQGTGA. V trimming: 5 bases; J trimming: 6 bases; junction bases outside the gene matches: 6. This chain's CDR3 is CASSPGTGSNEQFF. CDR3 nucleotides: TGTGCCAGCAGCCCAGGGACAGGTAGCAATGAGCAGTTCTTC.

Only a few counts were recorded for this clonotype. The V gene is TRBV12-3 or TRBV12-4, the J gene TRBJ1-2; 9 bases align to TRBD1. This CDR3 is 16 amino acids long. With V trimmed by 4 bases and J by 4 bases, 10 bases remained unmatched. CDR3 DNA sequence: TGTGCCAGCAGTTCAGCCGGGACAGGGATCCCCTATGGCTACACCTTC. This codes for CASSSAGTGIPYGYTF.

The chain joins TRBV14 to TRBJ2-1, with 7 bases that match TRBD1. CDR1 and CDR2 (germline): SGHDN, FVKESK. The CDR3 contains 15 residues. J gave up 1 base and V 7 bases, and 7 bases lay outside the gene matches. Here the CDR3 reads CASTKPTGSYNEQFF. The CDR3, as DNA: TGTGCCAGCACGAAGCCGACAGGGTCCTACAATGAGCAGTTCTTC.

V is TRBV20-1 and J is TRBJ2-5; D may correspond to TRBD1 or TRBD2 (7 bases each). There are 16 residues in the CDR3. The V and J ends lost 5 bases and 2 bases respectively, with 21 bases between them. The germline CDR1 and CDR2 sequences are DFQATT and SNEGSKA (reference sequence). CDR3 sequence reads: CSAPPGTAGIQETQYF. CDR3 DNA: TGCAGTGCTCCACCCGGGACAGCGGGGATACAAGAGACCCAGTACTTC.

The rearrangement joins TRBV11-1 to TRBJ2-3; TRBD2 matches at 7 bases. CDR3 size: 14 residues. Germline V gene sequence: CDR1 SGHAT, CDR2 FQDESV (reference sequence). J lost 1 base, V lost 5 bases, and 3 bases had no gene match. The CDR3 is CASSGRAGTDTQYF. The CDR3 DNA follows: TGTGCCAGCAGCGGGAGGGCAGGCACAGATACGCAGTATTTT.

The V and J genes are TRBV18 and TRBJ2-3; TRBD2 agrees at 8 bases. The CDR3 covers 16 residues. J was trimmed by 2 bases and V by 1 base; bases with no gene match: 5. In germline, CDR1 is KGHSH, CDR2 LQKENI. The CDR3 spells CASSPQAGANTDTQYF. The CDR3 coding sequence is TGTGCCAGCTCACCACAAGCGGGAGCCAACACAGATACGCAGTATTTT.